This T cell receptor beta chain is drawn from a study of T cell changes during pregnancy in multiple sclerosis. CDR3 size: 20 residues. Germline lookup yields CDR1 SGHRS and CDR2 YFSETQ. After removal of 4 bases from V and 0 bases from J, the junction contained 18 bases not matched to a gene. Sequenced by immunoSEQ multiplex PCR; TCRdb stores in-frame clones only, minus some. The sample holds 30,000 to 50,000 clones, roughly 93% seen once. This sequence joins TRBV5-1 and TRBJ1-1; 10 bases match TRBD1. The starting material was CD4+ T cells from peripheral blood mononuclear cells, obtained after pregnancy. This clonotype originated in a female donor with multiple sclerosis, enrolled in a pregnancy study. In nucleotides, the CDR3 is TGCGCCAGCAGCGCCCGGGACAGGGGCCCTGGGTTTGAATTGAACACTGAAGCTTTCTTT. Protein: CASSARDRGPGFELNTEAFF.